These 20 T cell receptor beta chains came from one sample sequenced in a study of OX40 agonist ivuxolimab in advanced cancers. The protocol was immunoSEQ multiplex PCR, while the TCRdb copy is restricted to in-frame clones and leaves out a portion. The sample records some 15,000 clones, over 75% being singletons. The sample in question was CD4+ or CD8+ T cells sorted from blood, obtained in a trial of the OX40 agonist ivuxolimab. The receptor set was obtained from an adult with an advanced solid tumor such as melanoma, head and neck, liver or kidney cancer.

The J gene is TRBJ2-7, the V gene TRBV7-9, with 7 nucleotides matching TRBD2. V lost 6 bases to trimming and J lost 1 base; unmatched junction nucleotides: 6. In germline, CDR1 is SEHNR, CDR2 FQNEAQ (reference sequence). The length of the CDR3 is 14 residues. Here the CDR3 DNA reads TGTGCCAGCAGGGGAGGGGCGGGATCCTACGAGCAGTACTTC. It yields the protein CASRGGAGSYEQYF.

CDR3 coding DNA: TGCAGCGTTGTGTACCCCCAACTAGCGAACACCGGGGAGCTGTTTTTT. Translating it yields CSVVYPQLANTGELFF. The chain joins TRBV29-1 to TRBJ2-2, with D perhaps matching TRBD2 (5 bases). The V gene lost 4 bases and the J gene lost 0 bases, with 15 bases spanning the gap. The CDR3 sequence is 16 residues long. CDR1 and CDR2 (germline): SQVTM, ANQGSEA.

The gene calls are TRBV11-2 and TRBJ1-2; D unclear. From germline, CDR1 is SGHAT and CDR2 FQNNGV. Trimming cost V 5 bases and J 7 bases, with 14 bases left between them. This CDR3 region has 13 residues. In DNA, the CDR3 is TGTGCCAGCAGCCCGCATACAGTGGCTGGCTACACCTTC. This codes for CASSPHTVAGYTF.

The chain carries TRBV9 and TRBJ2-7; 11 bases agree with TRBD2. The CDR3 runs to 16 residues. V lost 7 bases to trimming and J lost 4 bases; unmatched junction nucleotides: 13. CDR1 and CDR2 (germline): SGDLS, YYNGEE. The CDR3 reads CASGGGGTSGMYEQYF. CDR3 bases: TGTGCCAGCGGAGGAGGGGGGACTAGCGGAATGTACGAGCAGTACTTC.

The chain combines TRBV15 with TRBJ2-7; a weak D match, TRBD2 (6 bases). Germline V gene sequence: CDR1 LNHNV, CDR2 YYDKDF (reference sequence). The CDR3 is 14 residues long. V lost 4 bases and J 1 base, leaving 11 bases between the germline ends. The DNA for the CDR3 is TGTGCCACCAGCACCGCGGGAAGATCCTACGAGCAGTACTTC. This translates into CATSTAGRSYEQYF.

This clone was picked up a small number of times. The chain has TRBV7-4 and TRBJ1-2; D ambiguous. V was trimmed by 4 bases and J by 4 bases, leaving 13 bases between them. Germline V CDR1 and CDR2: SGHVT, SQSDAQ. CDR3 size: 14 residues. The DNA of the CDR3 is TGTGCCAGCAGCTCAAGCCAGGATTGCTATGGCTACACCTTC. It encodes CASSSSQDCYGYTF.

The V gene is TRBV7-8, the J gene TRBJ1-5; 12 bases fit TRBD1. The V gene end was trimmed by 6 bases and the J gene end by 1 base; junction bases not matched to a gene: 10. Looked up from germline, CDR1 is SGHVS and CDR2 is FQNEAQ. This CDR3 is 18 amino acids long. The CDR3 region has the DNA TGTGCCAGCAGTCCTAGGGACAGGGGGCAATGGAGCAATCAGCCCCAGCATTTT. Translated: CASSPRDRGQWSNQPQHF.

The chain is built from TRBV6-6 and TRBJ1-2; 9 bases are a match to TRBD1. J was trimmed by 12 bases and V by 0 bases; bases with no gene match: 5. The CDR3 is made up of 13 amino acids. Germline CDR1 MNHNY, CDR2 SVGAGI (reference sequence). CDR3 loop: CASSYSTGGVHTF. The CDR3 bases are TGTGCCAGCAGTTACTCGACAGGGGGAGTCCACACCTTC.

This clone has a single count. The chain recombines TRBV19 with TRBJ2-1, with 9 nucleotides matching TRBD2. V dropped 6 bases and J dropped 3; count of bases not matched to a gene: 6. This CDR3 region has 15 residues. Germline V gene sequence: CDR1 LNHDA, CDR2 SQIVND (reference sequence). DNA of the CDR3: TGTGCCAGTAGCTCCGGACTAGCGTTCTACAATGAGCAGTTCTTC. This sequence encodes CASSSGLAFYNEQFF.

The genes are TRBV9 and TRBJ2-1; 7 bases match TRBD2. Germline assignment: CDR1 SGDLS and CDR2 YYNGEE. V trimming: 4 bases; J trimming: 11 bases; junction bases outside the gene matches: 6. The CDR3 is made up of 12 amino acids. CDR3 bases: TGTGCCAGCAGCCCCGGGCGGGAGCAGCAGTTCTTC. This encodes CASSPGREQQFF. Filled out from reference TRBV9 and TRBJ2-1, the complete variable domain reads DSGVTQTPKHLITATGQRVTLRCSPRSGDLSVYWYQQSLDQGLQFLIQYYNGEERAKGNILERFSAQQFPDLHSELNLSSLELGDSALYFCASSPGREQQFFGPGTRLTVL.

This clone was counted a few times. This chain joins TRBV5-4 and TRBJ2-7; D may correspond to TRBD1 or TRBD2 (5 bases each). V was trimmed by 4 bases and J by 4 bases, leaving 12 bases between them. Germline lookup yields CDR1 SGHNT and CDR2 YYREEE (reference sequence). The CDR3 is 13 residues long. Here the CDR3 DNA reads TGTGCCAGCAGCCGTAGCTGGGGGTACGAGCAGTACTTC. It encodes CASSRSWGYEQYF.

This sequence joins TRBV19 and TRBJ2-1; 7 bases fit TRBD2. Germline loops: CDR1 LNHDA, CDR2 SQIVND (reference sequence). CDR3 size: 15 residues. Germline trimming cut 6 bases from V and 3 bases from J; bases unmatched to any gene: 8. CDR3 in DNA: TGTGCCAGTAGGACCGGGACGGGGGGCTACAATGAGCAGTTCTTC. This translates into CASRTGTGGYNEQFF.

The chain uses TRBV15 and TRBJ2-2, with TRBD1 matching 7 bases. This CDR3 contains 15 residues. Germline CDR1 reads LNHNV; CDR2 reads YYDKDF (reference sequence). The ends lost 0 bases at V and 4 bases at J; junction bases unmatched: 2. The CDR3 protein is CATSRDGQATGELFF. CDR3 bases: TGTGCCACCAGCAGAGATGGACAGGCCACCGGGGAGCTGTTTTTT.

Only one count was recorded for this clone. The chain uses TRBV15 and TRBJ1-2; D call uncertain. Trimming cost V 5 bases and J 0 bases, with 13 bases left between them. The CDR3 runs 15 residues. The V gene's germline CDR1 is LNHNV and CDR2 YYDKDF (reference sequence). The CDR3 DNA follows: TGTGCCACCAGCGAGGACGGGAACGCTAACTATGGCTACACCTTC. Translating it yields CATSEDGNANYGYTF. Full variable domain (rest looked up from reference TRBV15 and TRBJ1-2): DAMVIQNPRYQVTQFGKPVTLSCSQTLNHNVMYWYQQKSSQAPKLLFHYYDKDFNNEADTPDNFQSRRPNTSFCFLDIRSPGLGDTAMYLCATSEDGNANYGYTFGSGTRLTVV.

V is TRBV13 and J is TRBJ1-2, with D possibly matching TRBD1 (6 bases). This CDR3 comprises 15 residues. Germline V CDR1 and CDR2: PRHDT, FYEKMQ (reference sequence). The V and J ends lost 5 bases and 1 base respectively, with 14 bases between them. The CDR3 nucleotides read TGTGCCAGCAGCCCCAGGGGAAGGATTAACTATGGCTACACCTTC. This encodes CASSPRGRINYGYTF.

The CDR3 bases are TGCGCCAGCAGCAAGGGACTAGCGGGGCAACCTAACCAAGAGACCCAGTACTTC. Amino acids: CASSKGLAGQPNQETQYF. This rearrangement joins TRBV5-1 to TRBJ2-5; TRBD2 agrees at 13 bases. The CDR3 sequence is 18 residues long. V dropped 4 bases and J dropped 0; count of bases not matched to a gene: 9. Germline CDR1 reads SGHRS; CDR2 reads YFSETQ.

The V call is TRBV10-1, the J call TRBJ2-2; 9 positions agree with TRBD2. The CDR3 length is 15 residues. Looked up from germline, CDR1 is WNHNN and CDR2 is SYGVQD (reference sequence). J lost 4 bases, V lost 3 bases, and 3 bases had no gene match. The CDR3 sequence: CASSDLAGTTGELFF. The CDR3 DNA sequence: TGCGCCAGCAGTGACCTAGCGGGGACCACCGGGGAGCTGTTTTTT.

The rearrangement links TRBV4-3 to TRBJ1-1; D perhaps matches TRBD1 (6 bases). The V and J ends lost 0 bases and 4 bases respectively, with 15 bases between them. This CDR3 is built from 16 residues. Germline lookup yields CDR1 LGHNA and CDR2 YSLEER. The CDR3 nucleotides read TGCGCCAGCAGCCAAGATCCGGCAGGGGATCTCACTGAAGCTTTCTTT. This encodes CASSQDPAGDLTEAFF.

The chain has TRBV27 and TRBJ2-1, with 8 bases identical to TRBD2. V was clipped by 2 bases and J by 5 bases; unmatched bases: 8. The CDR3 loop spans 16 amino acids. CDR1 is MNHEY and CDR2 is SMNVEV in the germline V gene (reference sequence). The CDR3 spells CASSLRERGPNNEQFF. The CDR3 coding sequence is TGTGCCAGCAGTTTAAGGGAGCGGGGGCCAAACAATGAGCAGTTCTTC.

This clone was seen just once. The genes are TRBV5-4 and TRBJ2-7, with D perhaps matching TRBD2 (6 bases). The V end lost 4 bases, the J end lost 3 bases, and 8 bases lay between the germline ends. Germline-derived CDR1 and CDR2 are SGHNT and YYREEE (reference sequence). The CDR3 is made up of 12 amino acids. This chain's CDR3 is CASSLGGYEQYF. As DNA, the CDR3 is TGTGCCAGCAGCCTCGGGGGCTACGAGCAGTACTTC.